A selection of T cell receptor beta chains follows, all from one sample in a study of T cell changes during pregnancy in multiple sclerosis. Sequenced by immunoSEQ multiplex PCR; TCRdb stores in-frame clones only, minus some. The repertoire includes about 120,000 clones, about 93% of them detected once, and 6.2% sits in the top ten. This specimen was peripheral blood, taken before pregnancy. These receptor sequences come from a female donor with multiple sclerosis, enrolled in a pregnancy study. Each CDR3 is given with its conserved first and last residue. Each record gives: clone size, J gene, D gene, V gene, CDR3 DNA, CDR3 protein. The D gene is left open where the match is weak. Part of the rows lack a size; the others show once, few, many or a class for expanded clones.

. TRBJ2-2 . TRBV6-4 TGTGCCAGCAGTGTTGAGGGCACCGGGGAGCTGTTTTTT CASSVEGTGELFF
. TRBJ1-2 . TRBV6-5 TGTGCCAGCAGTTACATTGGCCAGGGGATCTCTACCTTC CASSYIGQGISTF
. TRBJ2-7 TRBD2 TRBV18 TGTGCCAGCTCACCTGGGGCTAGCGGGGCCTCCTACGAGCAGTACTTC CASSPGASGASYEQYF
. TRBJ1-6 . TRBV7-2 TGTGCCAGCAGCTTGGGGCCTTATAATTCACCCCTCCACTTT CASSLGPYNSPLHF
. TRBJ2-5 TRBD1 TRBV2 TGTGCCAGCAGTGAAGACACAGGGGGCTGGGGTACCCAGTACTTC CASSEDTGGWGTQYF
. TRBJ2-5 . TRBV5-1 TGCGCCAGCAGCTTGGGGGGAGGAGAGACCCAGTACTTC CASSLGGGETQYF
once TRBJ1-1 TRBD1 TRBV18 TGTGCCAGCTCCAGACGAAATTCGGGACAGGCTATCAGGAACACTGAAGCTTTCTTT CASSRRNSGQAIRNTEAFF
. TRBJ1-1 . TRBV27 TGTGCCAGCAGTCCGAAGGACTGGGGACGGGGGGCTTTCTTT CASSPKDWGRGAFF
few TRBJ2-3 . TRBV10-3 TGTGCCATCAGTGTAGGTGGAGGGGACCTGGCGCAGTATTTT CAISVGGGDLAQYF
. TRBJ1-1 . TRBV5-4 TGTGCCAGCAGCTTGGCCAGGGATAACACTGAAGCTTTCTTT CASSLARDNTEAFF
few TRBJ2-5 TRBD2 TRBV5-1 TGCGCCAGCAGCTTCCAAGCGGGGGATCAAGAGACCCAGTACTTC CASSFQAGDQETQYF
. TRBJ2-1 . TRBV11-2 TGTGCCAGCAGCCCCGACTTGACCAGATTCAATGAGCAGTTCTTC CASSPDLTRFNEQFF
. TRBJ2-3 . TRBV6-5 TGTGCCAGCAGCCCCGGAGGGCGGCCCCCAGATACGCAGTATTTT CASSPGGRPPDTQYF
. TRBJ1-2 TRBD1 TRBV6-6 TGTGCCAGCAGTTCCACCGGGACAGGGGGAGGTGGCTACACCTTC CASSSTGTGGGGYTF
. TRBJ1-5 TRBD1 TRBV19 TGTGCCAGTGGACAGGGGAGCGGTCAGCCCCAGCATTTT CASGQGSGQPQHF
. TRBJ2-5 TRBD2 TRBV7-2 TGTGCCAGCAGCCCCAGACTAGCGGGAGGAAAGACCCAGTACTTC CASSPRLAGGKTQYF
. TRBJ1-1 . TRBV27 TGTGCCAGCAGATCTCAGGGAAACACTGAAGCTTTCTTT CASRSQGNTEAFF
. TRBJ1-1 . TRBV28 TGTGCCAGCAGAAGGCCACAGGGGAACACTGAAGCTTTCTTT CASRRPQGNTEAFF
. TRBJ1-1 . TRBV6-1 TGTGCCAGCAGTCCCGGGGGTAAGACTGAAGCTTTCTTT CASSPGGKTEAFF
. TRBJ1-1 TRBD1 TRBV28 TGTGCCAGCACCGGAACAGGGGGGGCGAACACTGAAGCTTTCTTT CASTGTGGANTEAFF
. TRBJ1-1 . TRBV4-2 TGTGCCAGCAGCCAGGCGCGGGGGGGGAACACTGAAGCTTTCTTT CASSQARGGNTEAFF
. TRBJ1-1 TRBD1 TRBV27 TGTGCCAGCAAATCCACCAGGGGGGCAGAAGGATTTAACACTGAAGCTTTCTTT CASKSTRGAEGFNTEAFF
. TRBJ2-3 TRBD2 TRBV2 TGTGCCAGCAGTGAAGGGGCACGGCTAGCGGGACACACAGATACGCAGTATTTT CASSEGARLAGHTDTQYF
. TRBJ2-1 . TRBV11-1 TGTGCCAGCAGCTTCAGCAGGGAGCAGTTCTTC CASSFSREQFF